This paragraph reports one TCR beta chain. This clone's antigen is unknown. Base quality data are lacking; no much larger clone is found one base away. This record belongs to a study of blood T cell repertoires in COVID-19 (TCRdb year 2020). With regard to the full study: Samples from collaborators originated in the United States, Italy and Spain and spanned both the acute and convalescent phases of COVID-19. The samples were drawn from two sources: the first 160 participants of the ongoing ImmuneRACE study, and 1,254 subjects contributed by 6 global collaborators. HLA class I and class II types, where available, came from metadata supplied by the sample provider rather than from assay-based typing. The dataset comprised deeply sampled blood TCRbeta repertoires from subjects exposed to, actively infected with, or recovered from COVID-19. The material from the prospective study consisted of cDNA or gDNA derived from T cells, B-cell-depleted T cells, or PBMCs. The sample metadata nearly always contained a de-identified subject ID, COVID-19 status, age in years and sex. The repertoires were released in a freely available public database intended as a resource for research on the immune response to SARS-CoV-2. What the study reported, not specific to this receptor: The amount of clinical and demographic metadata varied by source and participant and was provided uncurated.

A second Seattle source provided samples from volunteer blood donors who had recovered from COVID-19. Whole blood was collected in K2EDTA tubes by collaborating institutions according to the institutions' own protocols. For TCRbeta analysis, collaborators shipped samples as frozen whole blood, isolated PBMCs, or DNA extracted from either of those sample types. Ends trimmed: V by 3 bases, J by 4 bases; bases unmatched to a gene: 8. The germline V gene gives CDR1 as SGDLS and CDR2 as YYNGEE. The CDR3 goes from the cysteine to the phenylalanine over 17 residues. The kept DNA is CDR3 alone, 51 bases in frame from the first base. The immunoSEQ Assay, a bias-controlled multiplex PCR, was used to amplify TCRbeta CDR3 regions from genomic DNA. Regarding the original processing steps: Nucleated cell counts per sample were estimated from amplification of reference gene primers within the assay. To quantify the absolute abundance of each unique TCRbeta CDR3 rearrangement, sequence reads were collapsed and filtered. For each sample, productive Simpson clonality was calculated as the square root of Simpson's diversity index over productive rearrangements. TCRdb's version of the immuneACCESS table is confined to in-frame rearrangements and falls short of the full clone set. An unresolved V gene accounts for under half of the shortfall where checked; the remainder is of unknown origin. V and J calls and clone size come straight from that table; D and trimming were deduced from the DNA. In all, the sample holds some 250,000 clones, and around 83% of those were seen once. Roughly 1.9% of the sample is in the top ten clones.

The chain is encoded by TRBV9 joined to TRBJ1-3, with 12 middle bases fitting TRBD1. The clonotype was recovered from a man aged 25 to 40 who had recovered from COVID-19. Sequencing was carried out using peripheral blood. The CDR3 sequence is CASSAFGTGGLGNTIYF. At the DNA level, the sequence is TGTGCCAGCAGCGCGTTCGGGACAGGGGGCCTCGGAAACACCATATATTTT.